The 18 T cell receptor beta chains reported below all come from one sample, sequenced in a study of PD-1 blockade in mismatch repair-deficient tumors. Measured with immunoSEQ multiplex PCR; TCRdb has only the in-frame clones, and not every one. Found here are roughly 120,000 clones, approximately 91% of them singletons; the top ten hold approximately 12%. Material: peripheral blood, obtained 70 to 72 weeks after starting pembrolizumab. The receptors originated from an adult with mismatch repair-deficient cancer.

V and J are TRBV4-1 and TRBJ2-7; TRBD2 agrees at 9 bases. CDR3 length equals 15 residues. Trimming took 0 bases from V and 7 from J; bases not matched to a gene: 7. Germline V gene data show CDR1 as MGHRA and CDR2 as YSYEKL. Here the CDR3 DNA reads TGCGCCAGCAGCCAAGATAGGACTAGCGTCGGGGAGCAGTACTTC. It is translated as CASSQDRTSVGEQYF.

This clone turned up a few times. This chain joins TRBV10-3 and TRBJ1-5; D gene unclear. The CDR3 spans 14 residues. Per germline, CDR1 ENHRY and CDR2 SYGVKD. The ends were cut back, 0 bases at V and 6 bases at J, with 9 bases in the middle. CDR3 sequence: CAISESEEGQPQHF. CDR3 sequence (DNA): TGTGCCATCAGTGAGTCCGAGGAAGGTCAGCCCCAGCATTTT.

The CDR3 DNA sequence: TGTGCCAGCAACCACCGATGGAACACTGAAGCTTTCTTT. Translating it yields CASNHRWNTEAFF. The chain uses TRBV5-8 and TRBJ1-1; no reliable D call. Trimming cost V 6 bases and J 1 base, with 10 bases left between them. Germline values: CDR1 SGHTS, CDR2 YDEGEE. This CDR3 has 13 residues.

The V and J genes are TRBV27 and TRBJ2-1; weak D call: TRBD1 (8 bases). The CDR3 spans 15 residues. V was shortened by 0 bases and J by 7 bases, with 13 bases between the two germline ends. CDR1 and CDR2 from the germline V gene are MNHEY and SMNVEV (reference sequence). The CDR3: CASSLSNRGGNEQFF. CDR3 sequence (DNA): TGTGCCAGCAGTTTATCTAACAGGGGGGGGAATGAGCAGTTCTTC.

In the case of this clone: Other DNA sequences in this specimen translate into the identical CDR3. The V and J genes are TRBV11-2 and TRBJ1-1; no firm D call. Germline CDR1 is SGHAT and CDR2 is FQNNGV. The V and J ends lost 5 bases and 2 bases respectively, with 9 bases between them. This CDR3 is 13 amino acids long. CDR3 DNA: TGTGCCAGCAGCCTCGGACTCAACACTGAAGCTTTCTTT. It encodes CASSLGLNTEAFF.

The genes are TRBV7-8 and TRBJ2-2; TRBD2 aligns across 7 bases. With V trimmed by 5 bases and J by 4 bases, 7 bases remained unmatched. CDR3 length: 15 amino acids. Germline V gene sequence: CDR1 SGHVS, CDR2 FQNEAQ. CDR3 loop: CASSLERGVTGELFF. CDR3 nucleotides: TGTGCCAGCAGCCTGGAGCGGGGCGTCACCGGGGAGCTGTTTTTT.

The chain is built from TRBV6-8 and TRBJ1-1; TRBD1 matches at 9 bases. Germline CDR1 MNHGY, CDR2 SAAAGT. The CDR3 spans 13 residues. V lost 0 bases to trimming and J lost 10 bases; unmatched junction nucleotides: 3. CDR3 nucleotides: TGTGCCAGCAGTTACTCCCCGGACAGGGGAGCTTTCTTT. It translates to CASSYSPDRGAFF.

The chain employs TRBV6-5 and TRBJ2-1; 7 bases align to TRBD1. This CDR3 has 16 amino acids. From germline, CDR1 is MNHEY and CDR2 SVGAGI. Unmatched junction bases numbered 10, after V lost 2 bases and J lost 6 bases. The CDR3 loop is CASSYGPGQRVNEQFF. For the CDR3, the DNA is TGTGCCAGCAGTTACGGGCCGGGACAGAGGGTCAATGAGCAGTTCTTC.

The V and J genes are TRBV21-1 and TRBJ2-1; the D segment call TRBD1 is taken from the table without a DNA check. TRBV21-1 is a listed pseudogene. The CDR3 has 15 amino acids. The CDR3 loop is CASSASGTGLNEQFF. The CDR3 bases are TGTGCCAGCAGCGCGTCCGGGACAGGGCTCAATGAGCAGTTCTTC.

For the CDR3, the DNA is TGTGCCAGCAGCCAGGGCGTAGAGCAGTACTTC. This encodes CASSQGVEQYF. The gene calls are TRBV14 and TRBJ2-7; D call uncertain. This CDR3 is built from 11 residues. The germline V and J ends were trimmed by 3 bases and 7 bases, with 7 bases remaining between them. Germline V lookup: CDR1 SGHDN, CDR2 FVKESK.

V gene TRBV5-1 combines with J gene TRBJ2-7; weak D call: TRBD1 (6 bases). This CDR3 contains 13 residues. The V end was cut by 1 base, the J end by 2 bases, with 7 bases between. The germline V gene encodes CDR1 SGHRS and CDR2 YFSETQ. This chain's CDR3 is CASSLHRAYEQYF. The CDR3 DNA follows: TGCGCCAGCAGCTTGCACAGGGCCTACGAGCAGTACTTC.

The genes are TRBV6-6 and TRBJ2-7, with 9 bases matching TRBD2. Trimming took 7 bases from V and 3 from J; bases not matched to a gene: 10. Germline loops: CDR1 MNHNY, CDR2 SVGAGI (reference sequence). This CDR3 is 15 amino acids long. The CDR3 DNA is TGTGCCAGCATCGTCCGGACTAGCGAGAGCTACGAGCAGTACTTC. Its protein is CASIVRTSESYEQYF.

V is TRBV6-5 and J is TRBJ2-5; weak D call: TRBD1 (7 bases). The CDR3 loop spans 15 amino acids. The germline V gene encodes CDR1 MNHEY and CDR2 SVGAGI. The ends were cut back, 4 bases at V and 1 base at J, with 13 bases in the middle. CDR3 DNA sequence: TGTGCCAGCAGTTCAGGGGGACTGGCCCAAGAGACCCAGTACTTC. It yields the protein CASSSGGLAQETQYF.

The chain is built from TRBV7-6 and TRBJ2-7; D gene uncertain. The CDR3 extends over 14 amino acids. V was trimmed by 5 bases and J by 1 base, leaving 12 bases between them. Germline V gene data show CDR1 as SGHVS and CDR2 as FNYEAQ. The CDR3 nucleotides read TGTGCCAGCAGCCCCCGCCCTATTTCCTACGAGCAGTACTTC. It is translated as CASSPRPISYEQYF.

The V call is TRBV29-1, the J call TRBJ2-3, with 9 nucleotides matching TRBD1. The V segment lost 6 bases and the J segment 4 bases; nucleotides outside the gene matches: 5. The CDR3 covers 13 residues. In germline, CDR1 is SQVTM, CDR2 ANQGSEA. The CDR3 DNA sequence: TGCAGCGTAGACACAGGGGGCCCAGATACGCAGTATTTT. This encodes CSVDTGGPDTQYF.

This chain uses TRBV6-6 with TRBJ2-1; D unresolved. V lost 2 bases to trimming and J lost 7 bases, with 3 bases between them. The germline V gene encodes CDR1 MNHNY and CDR2 SVGAGI (reference sequence). The CDR3 loop spans 11 amino acids. The CDR3 reads CASSYMNEQFF. In DNA form, the CDR3 reads TGTGCCAGCAGTTACATGAATGAGCAGTTCTTC.

The chain employs TRBV5-1 and TRBJ2-5; D gene unclear. The V gene's germline CDR1 is SGHRS and CDR2 YFSETQ. Trimming took 0 bases from V and 2 from J, leaving 11 bases between them. The CDR3 is made up of 15 amino acids. CDR3 nucleotides: TGCGCCAGCAGCTTGGCAACGGAACTACAAGAGACCCAGTACTTC. Translated, it gives CASSLATELQETQYF.

The CDR3 sequence is CASSLAPGREAFF. In nucleotides, the CDR3 is TGTGCCAGCAGCTTGGCTCCGGGACGAGAAGCTTTCTTT. The J gene is TRBJ1-1, the V gene TRBV5-6; possible D gene TRBD1, 5 bases. Trimming took 0 bases from V and 8 from J, leaving 11 bases between them. This CDR3 comprises 13 residues. Germline-derived CDR1 and CDR2 are SGHDT and YYEEEE.